Shown below are 22 T cell receptor beta chains from a single sample sequenced in a study of metastatic and nonmetastatic thyroid tumors. With MiXCR, TCRdb reprocessed the PCR reads. This sample has 10,000 to 15,000 clones; about 31% occur once, and the top ten carry over 10%. The entire patient cohort was treatment-naive prior to thyroid surgery. Source material: tumor tissue. All receptors derive from a female donor with papillary thyroid cancer or a benign thyroid nodule (not recorded which). Some clones in this sample may be carry-over from other donors' samples.

The chain carries TRBV28 and TRBJ1-2; D is unresolved. Germline assignment: CDR1 MDHEN and CDR2 SYDVKM. V was shortened by 4 bases and J by 4 bases, with 16 bases between the two germline ends. The CDR3 spans 15 residues. CDR3 nucleotide sequence: TGTGCCAGCAGTTCGAACGGAGGTTATGGCTATGGCTACACCTTC. Translation gives CASSSNGGYGYGYTF.

This clone has a handful of counts. V usage is TRBV6-1 and J usage is TRBJ2-1, with D possibly being TRBD2 (5 bases). Germline V gene sequence: CDR1 MNHNS, CDR2 SASEGT. The CDR3 contains 12 residues. Trimming removed 6 bases at V and 9 bases at J, with 12 bases between. The CDR3 bases are TGTGCCAGCAGGACGGGGTTCTCTGAGCAGTTCTTC. This codes for CASRTGFSEQFF.

The chain uses TRBV14 and TRBJ2-7, with TRBD1 matching 7 bases. V shed 6 bases, J shed 5 bases, and the junction held 13 bases outside the gene matches. The CDR3 sequence is 15 residues long. CDR1 and CDR2 (germline): SGHDN, FVKESK. CDR3 protein: CASSSDREWFDEQYF. The CDR3 DNA sequence: TGTGCCAGCAGTTCCGACAGGGAGTGGTTTGACGAGCAGTACTTC.

The chain has TRBV15 and TRBJ2-2; D gene uncertain. The CDR3 is 13 amino acids. The V gene's germline CDR1 is LNHNV and CDR2 YYDKDF (reference sequence). Trimming removed 5 bases from V and 6 bases from J, with 10 bases in between. The CDR3: CATSGTPAGELFF. The CDR3 nucleotides read TGTGCCACCAGCGGCACGCCGGCCGGGGAGCTGTTTTTT.

This chain links TRBV5-1 with TRBJ1-3; tentatively, D is TRBD1 (6 bases). Germline CDR1 and CDR2: SGHRS and YFSETQ. The CDR3 length is 15 residues. The V end was cut by 2 bases, the J end by 3 bases, with 12 bases between. The chain's CDR3 is CASSFTTGFGNTIYF. The CDR3 DNA is TGCGCCAGCAGCTTCACCACAGGGTTTGGAAACACCATATATTTT.

This clone was seen only a few times. CDR3 sequence: CASIRDREGNSPLHF. CDR3 bases: TGTGCCAGCATAAGAGACAGGGAAGGAAATTCACCCCTCCACTTT. The chain combines TRBV6-1 with TRBJ1-6; 7 bases are shared with TRBD1. CDR1 is MNHNS and CDR2 is SASEGT in the germline V gene. V shed 7 bases, J shed 7 bases, and the junction held 10 bases outside the gene matches. The CDR3 has 15 amino acids.

By share, this clone counts as medium-sized. CDR3 nucleotides: TGTGCCAGCAGTATGACTAGTTACGAGCAGTACTTC. Translation gives CASSMTSYEQYF. This chain connects TRBV6-2 or TRBV6-3 to TRBJ2-7; TRBD2 is a possible D gene (6 bases). V was clipped by 5 bases and J by 4 bases, with 9 bases between them. There are 12 residues in the CDR3. CDR1 is MNHEY, CDR2 SVGEGT, per germline.

This clone was seen ten or more times. The chain links TRBV6-4 to TRBJ2-1; D may be TRBD2 (5 bases). Germline V gene data show CDR1 as MRHNA and CDR2 as SNTAGT. The V gene lost 2 bases and the J gene lost 10 bases, with 21 bases spanning the gap. The CDR3 is 16 residues long. Here the CDR3 reads CASSDELRAGLGEQFF. CDR3 nucleotides: TGTGCCAGCAGTGACGAGTTGAGGGCTGGCCTCGGGGAGCAGTTCTTC.

This clone is medium-sized. This sample includes further DNA sequences coding for the same CDR3. The gene calls are TRBV7-3 and TRBJ2-2; TRBD1 might be the D (6 bases). The CDR3 runs to 15 residues. Germline V CDR1 and CDR2: SGHTA, FQGTGA. Trimming shortened V by 2 bases and J by 5 bases, and 12 bases separated the two germline ends. The CDR3 sequence is CASSLGGPTTGELFF. The CDR3 region has the DNA TGTGCCAGCAGCTTAGGGGGCCCTACGACCGGGGAGCTGTTTTTT.

In its sample, this clone is medium-sized. J is TRBJ2-1 and V is TRBV19; 11 bases line up with TRBD2. The CDR3 has 12 amino acids. Germline CDR1 reads LNHDA; CDR2 reads SQIVND (reference sequence). V lost 7 bases and J lost 9; bases outside the gene matches: 2. The CDR3 here is CASTSGRSEQFF. DNA of the CDR3: TGTGCCAGTACTAGCGGGAGGAGTGAGCAGTTCTTC. Looking up the rest from reference TRBV19 and TRBJ2-1 gives the full variable domain: DGGITQSPKYLFRKEGQNVTLSCEQNLNHDAMYWYRQDPGQGLRLIYYSQIVNDFQKGDIAEGYSVSREKKESFPLTVTSAQKNPTAFYLCASTSGRSEQFFGPGTRLTVL.

This clone is medium-sized within its sample. The rearrangement links TRBV5-1 to TRBJ2-2; TRBD1 aligns across 9 bases. This CDR3 is 15 amino acids long. Germline V gene sequence: CDR1 SGHRS, CDR2 YFSETQ. Unmatched junction bases numbered 9, after V lost 4 bases and J lost 8 bases. The DNA of the CDR3 is TGCGCCAGCAGCGGAAGGACAGGGGAAGTAGGGGAGCTGTTTTTT. It translates to CASSGRTGEVGELFF.

This clone was counted once. This chain links TRBV18 with TRBJ1-2; D may be TRBD1 (5 bases). Deletions cut 6 bases from V and 4 bases from J, with 15 bases between. The CDR3 is made up of 14 amino acids. Germline V gene data show CDR1 as KGHSH and CDR2 as LQKENI. The CDR3 reads CASSLAGEAYGYTF. As DNA, the CDR3 is TGTGCCAGCTCTCTGGCGGGGGAGGCCTATGGCTACACCTTC.

This clone has just one count. The CDR3 region is CASSQAHEQYF. As DNA, the CDR3 is TGTGCCAGCAGCCAAGCTCACGAGCAGTACTTC. V usage is TRBV4-2 and J usage is TRBJ2-7, with unresolved D. In germline, CDR1 is LGHNA, CDR2 YNFKEQ. This CDR3 comprises 11 residues. V gave up 1 base and J gave up 5 bases, with 3 bases separating them.

This clone was counted ten times or more. This chain links TRBV7-2 with TRBJ2-3, with D tentatively TRBD2 (6 bases). The CDR3 has 14 residues. Trimming stripped 4 bases from V and 4 bases from J, with 12 bases between. Germline CDR1 reads SGHTA; CDR2 reads FQGNSA. The CDR3 nucleotides are TGTGCCAGCAGCTCAGGGTCGGGGGCAGATACGCAGTATTTT. It yields the protein CASSSGSGADTQYF.

In the case of this clone: In this CDR3 the conserved last residue, phenylalanine or tryptophan, is missing, so a read error is likely. V usage is TRBV28 and J usage is TRBJ2-6, with TRBD1 as a possible D gene (5 bases). Germline V gene lookup returns CDR1 MDHEN and CDR2 SYDVKM. The CDR3 is made up of 17 amino acids. The CDR3 reads CASSSTDGVSGANFLTS. Written as DNA, the CDR3 is TGTGCCAGCAGCTCCACGGACGGAGTCTCTGGGGCCAACTTCCTGACTTCC.

A note on this clone: The DNA is left out, because the CDR3 cannot be placed on it with certainty; the CDR3 is given as TCRdb lists it. This specimen includes other DNA sequences encoding the same CDR3. The J gene is TRBJ1-1, the V gene TRBV6-4; the D call TRBD1 from the table was never checked on the DNA. The CDR3 is 14 residues long, counting both termini. Looked up from germline, CDR1 is MRHNA and CDR2 is SNTAGT. CDR3 loop: CASSVGGGNTEAFF.

By frequency in the sample, this clone is large. The gene calls are TRBV6-1 and TRBJ1-6, with 7 bases matching TRBD1. Germline loops: CDR1 MNHNS, CDR2 SASEGT. This CDR3 has 15 amino acids. The V segment lost 3 bases and the J segment 6 bases; nucleotides outside the gene matches: 5. The CDR3 nucleotides read TGTGCCAGCAGTGACCAGGGGGAACTTAATTCACCCCTCCACTTT. Translation gives CASSDQGELNSPLHF.

This chain connects TRBV20-1 to TRBJ2-7, with 7 bases matching TRBD1. CDR3 length: 15 residues. Germline trimming cut 0 bases from V and 1 base from J; bases unmatched to any gene: 6. Germline values: CDR1 DFQATT, CDR2 SNEGSKA (reference sequence). As DNA, the CDR3 is TGCAGTGCTAGAGATAAGGGGGCTCTGTCCTACGAGCAGTACTTC. It codes for CSARDKGALSYEQYF.

This clone was detected a few times. The chain carries TRBV6-1 and TRBJ1-4; D gene unclear. The CDR3 runs 13 residues. The V gene lost 7 bases and the J gene lost 8 bases, with 14 bases spanning the gap. Looked up from germline, CDR1 is MNHNS and CDR2 is SASEGT. The CDR3 reads CASIVRVGEKLFF. Here the CDR3 DNA reads TGTGCCAGCATTGTCCGGGTGGGAGAAAAACTGTTTTTT.

This clone is termed medium-sized. The chain couples TRBV10-3 to TRBJ2-2; D is unresolved. Trimming removed 8 bases at V and 7 bases at J, with 8 bases between. The germline CDR1 and CDR2 sequences are ENHRY and SYGVKD. CDR3 length: 11 residues. CDR3 nucleotide sequence: TGTGCCATCGCGGAAGACGGGGAGCTGTTTTTT. It codes for CAIAEDGELFF.

This clone has a count of ten or more. V and J are TRBV18 and TRBJ1-2; TRBD1 aligns across 7 bases. The ends lost 1 base at V and 2 bases at J; junction bases unmatched: 10. This CDR3 region has 17 residues. CDR1 and CDR2 from the germline V gene are KGHSH and LQKENI. CDR3 protein: CASSPQQGIGWNYGYTF. The CDR3 DNA follows: TGTGCCAGCTCACCACAACAGGGGATCGGTTGGAACTATGGCTACACCTTC.

By proportion, this clone is medium-sized. This chain links TRBV20-1 with TRBJ1-3; the D is unclear. V lost 7 bases and J lost 4, with 14 bases in between. The CDR3 spans 13 residues. The V gene's germline CDR1 is DFQATT and CDR2 SNEGSKA (reference sequence). This CDR3 is CSGTPGTGNTIYF. CDR3 coding DNA: TGCAGTGGGACGCCCGGAACAGGAAACACCATATATTTT.